The entry below gives a single T cell receptor (beta chain) sequence along with its context. Its matching antigen is unknown. This entry is derived from a study of T cells in localized non-small cell lung cancer. The data were produced by immunoSEQ multiplex PCR, yet TCRdb's version contains in-frame clones alone and is incomplete. Here the sample spans some 30,000 clones, 94% being singletons. Study observations and caveats: Only one tumor region went through sequencing, so heterogeneity may still be there. Those with higher blood T cell density had longer overall survival. A median approximately 61 of the top 100 tumor clones appeared in adjacent lung. Adjacent uninvolved lung tissue had the highest T cell clonality, exceeding tumor.

Germline V gene sequence: CDR1 MDHEN, CDR2 SYDVKM. Losses at the gene ends were 6 bases for V and 6 bases for J; bases not matched to a gene: 12. The CDR3 consists of 15 residues. The genes are TRBV28 and TRBJ1-2, with 8 positions matching TRBD1. The sequenced sample was peripheral blood, obtained before any cancer treatment. The receptor was derived from a woman aged 40-75 years with stage I lung adenocarcinoma. The CDR3 sequence is CASSDRGSRGHGYTF. The DNA of the CDR3 is TGTGCCAGCAGCGACAGGGGCAGTAGGGGCCATGGCTACACCTTC.